These T cell receptor beta chains were read from a single sample in a study of blood T cell repertoires in COVID-19. The method was immunoSEQ multiplex PCR; TCRdb's version includes in-frame clones alone and lacks a portion of them. The repertoire includes around 130,000 clones, about four fifths of them detected once, and more than 10% sits in the top ten. Specimen: peripheral blood. Receptors originate from a woman aged 60-70 years with acute or convalescent COVID-19. Each CDR3 is given with its conserved first and last residue. A D gene is named only where the DNA matches it firmly. For some rows the clone size is stated as once, few or many, or as a class when expanded; others skip it.

abundance: NA; v_gene: TRBV13; j_gene: TRBJ1-2; d_gene: TRBD1; CDR3nt: TGTGCCAGCAGCTTAGGGGTCGGATTACAGGGGGCGGTGACCTTC; CDR3aa: CASSLGVGLQGAVTF
abundance: NA; v_gene: TRBV27; j_gene: TRBJ1-4; d_gene: NA; CDR3nt: TGTGCCAGCAGCCCACGGGTGACTAATGAAAAACTGTTTTTT; CDR3aa: CASSPRVTNEKLFF
abundance: once; v_gene: TRBV5-1; j_gene: TRBJ2-1; d_gene: NA; CDR3nt: TGCGCCAGCAGCTTGGGACACCCGAACAATGAGCAGTTCTTC; CDR3aa: CASSLGHPNNEQFF
abundance: NA; v_gene: TRBV2; j_gene: TRBJ1-3; d_gene: NA; CDR3nt: TGTGCCAGCAGAGGAGGGGCGCGAGGGATATATTTT; CDR3aa: CASRGGARGIYF
abundance: NA; v_gene: TRBV2; j_gene: TRBJ2-7; d_gene: NA; CDR3nt: TGTGCCAGCAGTGCCTACTACGAGCAGTACTTC; CDR3aa: CASSAYYEQYF
abundance: NA; v_gene: TRBV7-9; j_gene: TRBJ1-2; d_gene: NA; CDR3nt: TGTGCCAGCAGCCCGAGCGCGGGGAATGGCTACACCTTC; CDR3aa: CASSPSAGNGYTF
abundance: NA; v_gene: TRBV19; j_gene: TRBJ2-2; d_gene: TRBD2; CDR3nt: TGTGCCAGTAGTATACTGGCGGGGGGCGCACCCGGGGAGCTGTTTTTT; CDR3aa: CASSILAGGAPGELFF
abundance: NA; v_gene: TRBV6-5; j_gene: TRBJ1-2; d_gene: TRBD1; CDR3nt: TGTGCCAGCTCTGGGACAGCTTCCAACTATGGCTACACCTTC; CDR3aa: CASSGTASNYGYTF
abundance: NA; v_gene: TRBV6-4; j_gene: TRBJ2-3; d_gene: TRBD2; CDR3nt: TGTGCCAGCAGTGACGAGAGCGGGGGGGCTCCAGATACGCAGTATTTT; CDR3aa: CASSDESGGAPDTQYF
abundance: NA; v_gene: TRBV9; j_gene: TRBJ1-3; d_gene: TRBD1; CDR3nt: TGTGCCAGCAGCCTCAAGACAGGGGCTGGAAACACCATATATTTT; CDR3aa: CASSLKTGAGNTIYF
abundance: once; v_gene: TRBV29-1; j_gene: TRBJ1-1; d_gene: TRBD1; CDR3nt: TGCAGCGCGACGGGACAGGGGGCGACCACTGAAGCTTTCTTT; CDR3aa: CSATGQGATTEAFF
abundance: NA; v_gene: TRBV10-3; j_gene: TRBJ1-2; d_gene: TRBD1; CDR3nt: TGTGCCATCAGTACCGTTGGGACAGGAGTTGATGGCTACACCTTC; CDR3aa: CAISTVGTGVDGYTF
abundance: NA; v_gene: TRBV4-1; j_gene: TRBJ1-2; d_gene: NA; CDR3nt: TGCGCCACCCAGGGGACGTATGGCTACACCTTC; CDR3aa: CATQGTYGYTF
abundance: NA; v_gene: TRBV7-3; j_gene: TRBJ2-3; d_gene: TRBD2; CDR3nt: TGTGCCAGCAGCTTGGGAGGGTTTCCAGATACGCAGTATTTT; CDR3aa: CASSLGGFPDTQYF
abundance: NA; v_gene: TRBV3-1/TRBV3-2; j_gene: TRBJ1-2; d_gene: NA; CDR3nt: TGTGCCAGCAGCCAATCCGGTATGTCCTACACCTTC; CDR3aa: CASSQSGMSYTF
abundance: NA; v_gene: TRBV2; j_gene: TRBJ1-4; d_gene: TRBD1; CDR3nt: TGTGCCAGCACCGGGACAGCAATTCCGCTGGGTGAAAAACTGTTTTTT; CDR3aa: CASTGTAIPLGEKLFF
abundance: NA; v_gene: TRBV5-4; j_gene: TRBJ1-1; d_gene: NA; CDR3nt: TGTGCCAGCAGCTTGGAAGCCGGGAGGGGCACTGAAGCTTTCTTT; CDR3aa: CASSLEAGRGTEAFF
abundance: NA; v_gene: TRBV4-2; j_gene: TRBJ2-5; d_gene: NA; CDR3nt: TGTGCCAGCAGCCAAGATCACAGGGATGGAGAGACCCAGTACTTC; CDR3aa: CASSQDHRDGETQYF
abundance: once; v_gene: TRBV9; j_gene: TRBJ1-2; d_gene: TRBD1; CDR3nt: TGTGCCAGCAGCTCCCCCGGGACAGTATTTTATGGCTACACCTTC; CDR3aa: CASSSPGTVFYGYTF